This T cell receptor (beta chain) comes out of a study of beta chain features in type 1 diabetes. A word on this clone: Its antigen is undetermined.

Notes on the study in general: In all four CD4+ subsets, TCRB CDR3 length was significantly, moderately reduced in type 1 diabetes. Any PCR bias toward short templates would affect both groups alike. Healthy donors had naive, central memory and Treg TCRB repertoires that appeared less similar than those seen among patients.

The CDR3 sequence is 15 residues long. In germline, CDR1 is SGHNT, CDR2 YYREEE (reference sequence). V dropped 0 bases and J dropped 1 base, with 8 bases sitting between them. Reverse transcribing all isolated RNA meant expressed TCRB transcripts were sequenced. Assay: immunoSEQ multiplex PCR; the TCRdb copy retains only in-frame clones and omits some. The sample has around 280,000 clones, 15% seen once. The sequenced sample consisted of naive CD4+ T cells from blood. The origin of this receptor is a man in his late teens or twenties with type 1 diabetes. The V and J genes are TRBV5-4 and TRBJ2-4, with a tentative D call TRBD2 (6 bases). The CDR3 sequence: CASSLEAGAKNIQYF. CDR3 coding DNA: TGTGCCAGCAGCTTGGAGGCGGGGGCCAAAAACATTCAGTACTTC.